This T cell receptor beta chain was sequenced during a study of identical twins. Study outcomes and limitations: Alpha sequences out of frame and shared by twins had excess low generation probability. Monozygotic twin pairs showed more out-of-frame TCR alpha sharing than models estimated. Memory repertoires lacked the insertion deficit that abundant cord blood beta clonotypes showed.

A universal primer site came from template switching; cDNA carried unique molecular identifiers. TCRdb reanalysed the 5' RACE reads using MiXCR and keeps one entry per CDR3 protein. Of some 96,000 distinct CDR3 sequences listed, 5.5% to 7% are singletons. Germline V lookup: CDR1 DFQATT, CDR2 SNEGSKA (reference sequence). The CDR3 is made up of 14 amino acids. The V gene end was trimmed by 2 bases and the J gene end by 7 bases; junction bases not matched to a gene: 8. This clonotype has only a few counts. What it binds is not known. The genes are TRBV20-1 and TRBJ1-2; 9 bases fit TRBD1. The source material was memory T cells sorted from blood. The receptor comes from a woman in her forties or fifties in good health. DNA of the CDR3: TGCAGTGCTAGAAAAAGACAGGGGGAGGGTGGCTACACCTTC. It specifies CSARKRQGEGGYTF.